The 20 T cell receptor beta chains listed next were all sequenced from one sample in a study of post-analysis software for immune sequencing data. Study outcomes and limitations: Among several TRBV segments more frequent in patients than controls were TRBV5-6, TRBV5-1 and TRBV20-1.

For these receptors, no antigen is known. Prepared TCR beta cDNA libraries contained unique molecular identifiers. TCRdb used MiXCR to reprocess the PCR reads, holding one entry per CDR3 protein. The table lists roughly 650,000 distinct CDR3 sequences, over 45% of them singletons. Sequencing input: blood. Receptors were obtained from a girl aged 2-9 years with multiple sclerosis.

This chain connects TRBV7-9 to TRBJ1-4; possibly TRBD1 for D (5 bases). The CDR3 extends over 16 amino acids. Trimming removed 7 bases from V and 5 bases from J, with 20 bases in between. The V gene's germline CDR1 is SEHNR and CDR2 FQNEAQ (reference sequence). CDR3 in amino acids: CASTSYGGPNNEKLFF. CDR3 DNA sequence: TGTGCCAGCACCTCCTATGGGGGACCCAACAATGAAAAACTGTTTTTT.

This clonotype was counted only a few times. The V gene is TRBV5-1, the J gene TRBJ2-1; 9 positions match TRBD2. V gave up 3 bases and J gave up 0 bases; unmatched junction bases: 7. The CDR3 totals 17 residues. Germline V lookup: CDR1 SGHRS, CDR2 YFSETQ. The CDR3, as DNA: TGCGCCAGCAGCTACGGACTAGCGCCAAGCTCCTACAATGAGCAGTTCTTC. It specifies CASSYGLAPSSYNEQFF.

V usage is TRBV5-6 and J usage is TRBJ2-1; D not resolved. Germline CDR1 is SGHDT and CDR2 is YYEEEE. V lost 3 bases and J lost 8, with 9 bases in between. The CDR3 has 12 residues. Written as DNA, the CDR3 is TGTGCCAGCAGCTATCCGGCGGATGAGCAGTTCTTC. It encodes CASSYPADEQFF.

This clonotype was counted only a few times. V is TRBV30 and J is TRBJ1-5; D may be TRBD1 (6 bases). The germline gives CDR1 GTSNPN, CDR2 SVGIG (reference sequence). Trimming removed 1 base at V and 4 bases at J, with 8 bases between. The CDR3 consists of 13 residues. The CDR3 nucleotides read TGTGCCTGGAGTGCAGGGGCGAATCAGCCCCAGCATTTT. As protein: CAWSAGANQPQHF.

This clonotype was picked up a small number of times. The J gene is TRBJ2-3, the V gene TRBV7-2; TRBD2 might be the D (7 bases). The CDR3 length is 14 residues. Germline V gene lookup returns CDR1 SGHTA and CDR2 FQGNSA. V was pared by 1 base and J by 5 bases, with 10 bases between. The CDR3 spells CASSLGGGLDTQYF. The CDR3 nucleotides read TGTGCCAGCAGCTTAGGGGGGGGCTTAGATACGCAGTATTTT. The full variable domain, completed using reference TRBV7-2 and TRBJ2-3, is GAGVSQSPSNKVTEKGKDVELRCDPISGHTALYWYRQSLGQGLEFLIYFQGNSAPDKSGLPSDRFSAERTGGSVSTLTIQRTQQEDSAVYLCASSLGGGLDTQYFGPGTRLTVL.

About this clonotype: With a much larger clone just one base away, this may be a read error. The CDR3 DNA is TGTGCCAGCAGCTTGGAGGGGGACTGTGGCTACACCTTC. It specifies CASSLEGDCGYTF. The V and J genes are TRBV5-5 and TRBJ1-2; tentatively, D is TRBD1 (6 bases). The CDR3 runs to 13 residues. Deletions cut 0 bases from V and 7 bases from J, with 10 bases between. Germline CDR1 is SGHKS and CDR2 is YYEKEE (reference sequence).

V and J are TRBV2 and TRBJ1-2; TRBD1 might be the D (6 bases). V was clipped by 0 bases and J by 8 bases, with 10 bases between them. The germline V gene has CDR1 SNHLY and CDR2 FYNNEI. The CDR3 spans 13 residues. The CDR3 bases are TGTGCCAGCAGTGAAGCGGGGGCACGAGGCTACACCTTC. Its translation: CASSEAGARGYTF.

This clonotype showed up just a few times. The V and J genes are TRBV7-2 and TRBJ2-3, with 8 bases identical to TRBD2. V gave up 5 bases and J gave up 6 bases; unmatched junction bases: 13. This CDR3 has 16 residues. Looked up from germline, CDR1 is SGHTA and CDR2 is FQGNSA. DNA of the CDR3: TGTGCCAGCAGCCTCCCCCTCCGGGGGGGCCGGGATACGCAGTATTTT. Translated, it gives CASSLPLRGGRDTQYF. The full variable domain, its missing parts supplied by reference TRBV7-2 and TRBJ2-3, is GAGVSQSPSNKVTEKGKDVELRCDPISGHTALYWYRQSLGQGLEFLIYFQGNSAPDKSGLPSDRFSAERTGGSVSTLTIQRTQQEDSAVYLCASSLPLRGGRDTQYFGPGTRLTVL.

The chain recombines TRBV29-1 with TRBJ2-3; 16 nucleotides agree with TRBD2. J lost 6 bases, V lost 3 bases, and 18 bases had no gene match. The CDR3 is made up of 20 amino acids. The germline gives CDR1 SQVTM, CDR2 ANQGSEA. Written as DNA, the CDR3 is TGCAGCGTTGAGTGGCGGGATCCGGGACTAGCGGGAGGGCTTCGGGATACGCAGTATTTT. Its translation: CSVEWRDPGLAGGLRDTQYF.

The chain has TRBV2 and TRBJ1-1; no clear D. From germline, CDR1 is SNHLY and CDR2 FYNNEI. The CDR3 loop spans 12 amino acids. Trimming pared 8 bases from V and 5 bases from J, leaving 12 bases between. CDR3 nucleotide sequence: TGTGCCAGCGATCTCGGGTATACTGAAGCTTTCTTT. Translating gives CASDLGYTEAFF.

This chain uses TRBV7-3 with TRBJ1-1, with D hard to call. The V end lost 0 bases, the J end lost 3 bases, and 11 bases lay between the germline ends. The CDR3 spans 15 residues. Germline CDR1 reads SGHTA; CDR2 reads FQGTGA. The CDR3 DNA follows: TGTGCCAGCAGCTTAACGCCTGGGCACTACACTGAAGCTTTCTTT. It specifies CASSLTPGHYTEAFF.

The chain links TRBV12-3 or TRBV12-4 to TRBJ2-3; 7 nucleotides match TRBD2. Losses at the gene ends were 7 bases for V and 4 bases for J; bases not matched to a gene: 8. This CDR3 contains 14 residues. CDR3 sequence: CASKPLGGSDTQYF. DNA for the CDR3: TGTGCCAGCAAGCCGCTGGGAGGGTCAGATACGCAGTATTTT.

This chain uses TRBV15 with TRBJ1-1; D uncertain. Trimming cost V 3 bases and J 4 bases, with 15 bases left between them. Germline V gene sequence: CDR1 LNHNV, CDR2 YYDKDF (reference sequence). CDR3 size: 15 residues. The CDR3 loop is CATSSASRWATEAFF. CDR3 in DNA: TGTGCCACCAGCAGTGCATCTCGGTGGGCCACTGAAGCTTTCTTT.

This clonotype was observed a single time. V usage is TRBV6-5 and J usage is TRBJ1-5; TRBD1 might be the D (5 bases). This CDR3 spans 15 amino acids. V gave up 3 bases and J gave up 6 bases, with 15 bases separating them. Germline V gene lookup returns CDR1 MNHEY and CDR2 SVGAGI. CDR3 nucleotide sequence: TGTGCCAGCAGTTATTCTCCTATGCAGGGTCAGCCCCAGCATTTT. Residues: CASSYSPMQGQPQHF.

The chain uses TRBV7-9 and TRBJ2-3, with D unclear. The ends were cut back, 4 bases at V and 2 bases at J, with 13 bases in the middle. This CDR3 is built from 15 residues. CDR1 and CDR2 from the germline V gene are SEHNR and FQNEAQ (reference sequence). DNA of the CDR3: TGTGCCAGCAGCTCATCCTGGCAGAACACAGATACGCAGTATTTT. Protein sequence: CASSSSWQNTDTQYF.

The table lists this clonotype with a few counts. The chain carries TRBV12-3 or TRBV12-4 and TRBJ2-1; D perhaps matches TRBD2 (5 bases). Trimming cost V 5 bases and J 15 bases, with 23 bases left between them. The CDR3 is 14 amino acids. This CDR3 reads CASSPKPTGSRAFF. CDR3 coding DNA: TGTGCCAGCAGTCCTAAGCCCACCGGGTCGCGGGCGTTCTTC.

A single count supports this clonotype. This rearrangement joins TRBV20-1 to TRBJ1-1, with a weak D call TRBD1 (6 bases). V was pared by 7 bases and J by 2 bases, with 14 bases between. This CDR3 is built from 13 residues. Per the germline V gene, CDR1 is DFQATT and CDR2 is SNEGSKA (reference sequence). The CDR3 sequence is CSGTGTTNTEAFF. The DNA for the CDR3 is TGCAGTGGAACAGGGACAACAAACACTGAAGCTTTCTTT.

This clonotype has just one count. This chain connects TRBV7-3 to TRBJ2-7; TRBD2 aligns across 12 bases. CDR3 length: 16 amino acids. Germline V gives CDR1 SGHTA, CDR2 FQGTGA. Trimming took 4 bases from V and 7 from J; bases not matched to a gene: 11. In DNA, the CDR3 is TGTGCCAGCAGCTCCCGGACTAGCGGGGACAGGGATGAGCAGTACTTC. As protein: CASSSRTSGDRDEQYF.

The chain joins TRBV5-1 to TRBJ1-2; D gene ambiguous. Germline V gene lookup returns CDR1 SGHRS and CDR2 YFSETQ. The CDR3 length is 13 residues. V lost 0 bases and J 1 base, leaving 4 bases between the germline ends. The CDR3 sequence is CASSLEINYGYTF. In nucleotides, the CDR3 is TGCGCCAGCAGCTTGGAGATTAACTATGGCTACACCTTC. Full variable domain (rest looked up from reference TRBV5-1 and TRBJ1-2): KAGVTQTPRYLIKTRGQQVTLSCSPISGHRSVSWYQQTPGQGLQFLFEYFSETQRNKGNFPGRFSGRQFSNSRSEMNVSTLELGDSALYLCASSLEINYGYTFGSGTRLTVV.

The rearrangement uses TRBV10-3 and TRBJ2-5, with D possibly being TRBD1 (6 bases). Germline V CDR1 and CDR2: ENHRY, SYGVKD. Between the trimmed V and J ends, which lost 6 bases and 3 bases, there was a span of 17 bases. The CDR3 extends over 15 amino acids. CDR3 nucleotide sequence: TGTGCCATCAGCGACGTTTATCAGGGGAAAGAGACCCAGTACTTC. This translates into CAISDVYQGKETQYF.